These 30 T cell receptor beta chains came from one sample sequenced in a study of T-cell reconstitution after alpha-beta-depleted transplantation in children. Unique molecular identifiers were used in preparing the TCRbeta library. In TCRdb, the PCR reads were re-called with MiXCR into one record per CDR3 protein. The sample lists a few hundred thousand distinct CDR3 sequences, around 15% occurring once. The input for sequencing was PBMCs, mostly from graft donor cells, taken 360 days after TCRalphabeta/CD19-depleted stem cell transplant. The receptors stem from a boy under two years old who had a stem cell transplant for Wiskott-Aldrich syndrome, so the T cells may come from the graft donor.

The chain carries TRBV4-3 and TRBJ2-7; 11 nucleotides align to TRBD2. Germline-derived CDR1 and CDR2 are LGHNA and YSLEER. V lost 3 bases, J lost 4 bases, and 2 bases stayed unmatched. The length of the CDR3 is 14 residues. The CDR3 is CASSQRLAGYEQYF. DNA for the CDR3: TGCGCCAGCAGCCAGCGACTAGCGGGGTACGAGCAGTACTTC.

The genes are TRBV4-1 and TRBJ2-7; 8 bases match TRBD2. Per germline, CDR1 MGHRA and CDR2 YSYEKL. The CDR3 sequence is 16 residues long. Trimming removed 3 bases from V and 4 bases from J; junction bases left unmatched: 11. CDR3 amino acids: CASSQSGTRAPYEQYF. DNA of the CDR3: TGCGCCAGCAGCCAGTCCGGGACTAGAGCGCCTTACGAGCAGTACTTC.

The table lists this clonotype with a few counts. The chain couples TRBV7-9 to TRBJ2-7; D possibly matches TRBD1 or TRBD2 (5 bases each). This CDR3 spans 13 amino acids. In germline, CDR1 is SEHNR, CDR2 FQNEAQ (reference sequence). The V and J ends lost 4 bases and 3 bases respectively, with 10 bases between them. The CDR3 sequence is CASSWDGHYEQYF. CDR3 coding DNA: TGTGCCAGCAGCTGGGACGGACACTACGAGCAGTACTTC.

At least ten counts were recorded for this clonotype. CDR3 loop: CASSFGQSTDTQYF. In DNA, the CDR3 is TGCGCCAGCAGCTTCGGACAGAGCACAGATACGCAGTATTTT. The genes are TRBV5-1 and TRBJ2-3, with a tentative D call TRBD1 (6 bases). Germline CDR1 is SGHRS and CDR2 is YFSETQ. V lost 2 bases and J 0 bases, leaving 7 bases between the germline ends. The CDR3 is 14 amino acids.

In DNA form, the CDR3 reads TGTGCCAGCCGGACCAGGCCCTTTGATCAGCCCCAGCATTTT. It yields the protein CASRTRPFDQPQHF. The rearrangement links TRBV6-5 to TRBJ1-5; D gene unclear. The CDR3 runs 14 residues. In germline, CDR1 is MNHEY, CDR2 SVGAGI. Trimming left V 8 bases short and J 5 bases short, with 16 bases between.

This clonotype has only a few counts. V usage is TRBV27 and J usage is TRBJ2-1, with D possibly TRBD2 on 6 matching bases. The CDR3 loop spans 13 amino acids. The V end was cut by 2 bases, the J end by 15 bases, with 17 bases between. Germline V CDR1 and CDR2: MNHEY, SMNVEV (reference sequence). Here the CDR3 reads CASSLTLANPTFF. The CDR3 region has the DNA TGTGCCAGCAGTTTAACCCTAGCGAACCCTACGTTCTTC.

This chain links TRBV5-4 with TRBJ2-2; D is unclear. Germline loops: CDR1 SGHNT, CDR2 YYREEE (reference sequence). The CDR3 has 14 residues. V lost 4 bases, J lost 0 bases, and 7 bases lay in between. The CDR3, as DNA: TGTGCCAGCAGCCACAATACGAACACCGGGGAGCTGTTTTTT. Encoded protein: CASSHNTNTGELFF.

This chain uses TRBV12-3 or TRBV12-4 with TRBJ2-2; D gene unclear. The CDR3 runs 15 residues. V was shortened by 3 bases and J by 1 base, with 9 bases between the two germline ends. CDR3 region: CASSFKLLNTGELFF. The CDR3 coding sequence is TGTGCCAGCAGTTTTAAACTGTTGAACACCGGGGAGCTGTTTTTT.

This chain uses TRBV21-1 with TRBJ2-1; TRBD2 is taken as the D call from the table, unchecked against the DNA. TRBV21-1 is given as a pseudogene. The CDR3 runs to 16 residues. CDR3 protein: CASSKVDPPRVDEQFF. CDR3 in DNA: TGTGCCAGCAGCAAAGTCGACCCTCCTAGGGTTGATGAGCAGTTCTTC.

The rearrangement uses TRBV5-1 and TRBJ1-6, with TRBD1 as a possible D gene (6 bases). Deletions cut 2 bases from V and 7 bases from J, with 13 bases between. This CDR3 has 15 amino acids. The germline V gene has CDR1 SGHRS and CDR2 YFSETQ. In DNA form, the CDR3 reads TGCGCCAGCAGCTTTGCAGGGGAGGAGAATTCACCCCTCCACTTT. Translation: CASSFAGEENSPLHF. The full variable domain, its missing parts supplied by reference TRBV5-1 and TRBJ1-6, is KAGVTQTPRYLIKTRGQQVTLSCSPISGHRSVSWYQQTPGQGLQFLFEYFSETQRNKGNFPGRFSGRQFSNSRSEMNVSTLELGDSALYLCASSFAGEENSPLHFGNGTRLTVT.

V usage is TRBV10-3 and J usage is TRBJ2-7; 13 bases map to TRBD2. The V gene's germline CDR1 is ENHRY and CDR2 SYGVKD. Trimming cost V 3 bases and J 3 bases; bases outside gene matches: 5. This CDR3 has 16 amino acids. CDR3 coding DNA: TGTGCCATCAGTGAACCGGGACTAGCGGGGAACTACGAGCAGTACTTC. This translates into CAISEPGLAGNYEQYF.

The chain joins TRBV6-6 to TRBJ2-7, with D unresolved. Trimming stripped 2 bases from V and 3 bases from J, with 8 bases between. This CDR3 is built from 13 residues. Germline V CDR1 and CDR2: MNHNY, SVGAGI (reference sequence). In DNA form, the CDR3 reads TGTGCCAGCAGTTACCTTGTTAGCTACGAGCAGTACTTC. Translated: CASSYLVSYEQYF.

This clonotype was seen at least ten times. The chain joins TRBV7-9 to TRBJ2-5; D gene unclear. V was shortened by 3 bases and J by 6 bases, with 5 bases between the two germline ends. The germline CDR1 and CDR2 sequences are SEHNR and FQNEAQ (reference sequence). This CDR3 is 11 amino acids long. The CDR3 sequence is CASSFGKTQYF. The CDR3, as DNA: TGTGCCAGCAGCTTTGGAAAGACCCAGTACTTC.

This clonotype was observed a few times. The rearrangement joins TRBV29-1 to TRBJ2-7; 7 bases align to TRBD1. The CDR3 sequence is 10 residues long. The germline CDR1 and CDR2 sequences are SQVTM and ANQGSEA. The CDR3 loop is CATGEYEQYF. The CDR3, as DNA: TGCGCAACAGGGGAATACGAGCAGTACTTC.

The chain recombines TRBV7-2 with TRBJ2-2; D is tentatively TRBD1 or TRBD2 (5 bases each). Trimming cost V 4 bases and J 0 bases, with 9 bases left between them. CDR1 and CDR2 (germline): SGHTA, FQGNSA. The CDR3 is made up of 15 amino acids. CDR3 loop: CASSSVGPNTGELFF. The CDR3 DNA follows: TGTGCCAGCAGCTCGGTGGGACCGAACACCGGGGAGCTGTTTTTT.

The J gene is TRBJ2-3, the V gene TRBV29-1; 10 positions match TRBD1. V lost 4 bases to trimming and J lost 3 bases; unmatched junction nucleotides: 4. Germline V CDR1 and CDR2: SQVTM, ANQGSEA. There are 14 residues in the CDR3. The CDR3 nucleotides are TGCAGCGTTGTCCCGGGACAGGGGACAGATACGCAGTATTTT. It translates to CSVVPGQGTDTQYF.

J is TRBJ1-1 and V is TRBV2; D gene uncertain. The V and J ends lost 7 bases and 1 base respectively, with 4 bases between them. CDR3 length: 11 residues. CDR1 SNHLY and CDR2 FYNNEI come from the germline V gene. The CDR3, as DNA: TGTGCCAGCAAGACGAACACTGAAGCTTTCTTT. Encoded protein: CASKTNTEAFF.

This clonotype has just a few counts. The V call is TRBV28, the J call TRBJ1-1, with TRBD1 as a possible D gene (5 bases). Germline V lookup: CDR1 MDHEN, CDR2 SYDVKM. The CDR3 is 16 residues long. Trimming shortened V by 3 bases and J by 4 bases, and 18 bases separated the two germline ends. This chain's CDR3 is CASSLRLRVAGTEAFF. CDR3 in DNA: TGTGCCAGCAGTTTGCGCCTCAGGGTGGCGGGCACTGAAGCTTTCTTT.

The table lists this clonotype with a few counts. This chain links TRBV30 with TRBJ2-1; 7 bases match TRBD2. The V and J ends lost 0 bases and 2 bases, in that order; junction bases with no gene match: 7. Germline CDR1 GTSNPN, CDR2 SVGIG (reference sequence). This CDR3 region has 16 residues. The CDR3: CAWSVVGGSTYNEQFF. CDR3 nucleotides: TGTGCCTGGAGTGTAGTCGGGGGGTCCACCTACAATGAGCAGTTCTTC.

The CDR3 nucleotides read TGTGCCACCAGTGATTGGAGCGGGAAGGGCACAGATACGCAGTATTTT. Protein sequence: CATSDWSGKGTDTQYF. The J gene is TRBJ2-3, the V gene TRBV24-1, with 7 nucleotides matching TRBD2. V was pared by 2 bases and J by 1 base, with 5 bases of the junction left unmatched. The length of the CDR3 is 16 residues. Germline V CDR1 and CDR2: KGHDR, SFDVKD.

This clonotype was picked up a small number of times. The chain joins TRBV3-1 to TRBJ2-1; 13 bases are a match to TRBD2. The CDR3 is 14 amino acids. V shed 4 bases and J 8 bases; nucleotides not matched to a gene: 2. Germline CDR1 and CDR2: LGHDT and YNNKEL (reference sequence). The CDR3 sequence: CASSLGTSGDEQFF. In DNA form, the CDR3 reads TGTGCCAGCAGCCTCGGGACTAGCGGGGATGAGCAGTTCTTC.

The chain combines TRBV4-3 with TRBJ2-7; 11 positions match TRBD2. Germline assignment: CDR1 LGHNA and CDR2 YSLEER. With V trimmed by 2 bases and J by 0 bases, 6 bases remained unmatched. This CDR3 has 17 amino acids. In DNA form, the CDR3 reads TGCGCCAGCAGCCAAATGCTAGCGGGAGGCTTCTCCTACGAGCAGTACTTC. Encoded protein: CASSQMLAGGFSYEQYF.

The chain employs TRBV7-8 and TRBJ2-5; D assignment may be TRBD1 or TRBD2 (6 bases each). With 6 bases removed from V and 2 bases from J, the gap between germline ends came to 16 bases. Germline CDR1 reads SGHVS; CDR2 reads FQNEAQ. There are 15 residues in the CDR3. This CDR3 reads CASRSRGAKQETQYF. The CDR3 DNA follows: TGTGCCAGCAGATCTAGGGGGGCCAAGCAAGAGACCCAGTACTTC.

The count of this clonotype is one. The chain links TRBV5-1 to TRBJ2-5; 9 bases fit TRBD1. CDR3 length: 14 residues. Per the germline V gene, CDR1 is SGHRS and CDR2 is YFSETQ. With V trimmed by 5 bases and J by 2 bases, 4 bases remained unmatched. CDR3 region: CASRPGQGQETQYF. For the CDR3, the DNA is TGCGCCAGCAGACCGGGACAGGGACAAGAGACCCAGTACTTC.

This clonotype was recorded many times. V is TRBV5-1 and J is TRBJ2-3; D remains unclear. The CDR3 is 13 amino acids. V lost 0 bases, J lost 1 base, and 3 bases lay in between. The germline gives CDR1 SGHRS, CDR2 YFSETQ. CDR3 coding DNA: TGCGCCAGCAGCTTGGAGGGCACAGATACGCAGTATTTT. Its protein is CASSLEGTDTQYF.

The rearrangement joins TRBV4-3 to TRBJ2-3; 8 bases map to TRBD1. V lost 3 bases, J lost 2 bases, and 7 bases stayed unmatched. The CDR3 is 16 amino acids. Germline V CDR1 and CDR2: LGHNA, YSLEER. The CDR3: CASSQLTGAPTDTQYF. The DNA of the CDR3 is TGCGCCAGCAGCCAGCTGACAGGGGCTCCCACAGATACGCAGTATTTT.

Only a few counts were recorded for this clonotype. V usage is TRBV10-3 and J usage is TRBJ2-2, with no clear D. V was cut by 0 bases and J by 2 bases, with 10 bases left in between. The CDR3 has 16 residues. From germline, CDR1 is ENHRY and CDR2 SYGVKD. CDR3 nucleotides: TGTGCCATCAGTGAGTCATTGTGGGCTAACACCGGGGAGCTGTTTTTT. It yields the protein CAISESLWANTGELFF.

The chain combines TRBV3-1 with TRBJ2-1; TRBD2 aligns across 8 bases. Trimming removed 6 bases from V and 9 bases from J; junction bases left unmatched: 13. This CDR3 region has 15 residues. Germline lookup yields CDR1 LGHDT and CDR2 YNNKEL (reference sequence). The CDR3 loop is CASSLAGSDPGEQFF. The CDR3 nucleotides are TGTGCCAGCAGTTTAGCGGGGTCCGACCCGGGTGAGCAGTTCTTC.

The V call is TRBV4-3, the J call TRBJ2-5; D unclear. The CDR3 has 14 amino acids. In germline, CDR1 is LGHNA, CDR2 YSLEER. Trimming left V 0 bases short and J 4 bases short, with 9 bases between. As DNA, the CDR3 is TGCGCCAGCAGCCAAGAGGGATCAGCAGAGACCCAGTACTTC. Translation gives CASSQEGSAETQYF.

This clonotype came up once. V and J are TRBV12-3 or TRBV12-4 and TRBJ2-3; D is ambiguous. The CDR3 sequence is 12 residues long. The V gene lost 6 bases and the J gene lost 9 bases, with 13 bases spanning the gap. The chain's CDR3 is CASSSSSLTQYF. In nucleotides, the CDR3 is TGTGCCAGCAGCTCCAGTTCCCTGACGCAGTATTTT.